These 8 T cell receptor beta chains were sequenced from one sample in a study of Graves' ophthalmopathy and Graves' hyperthyroidism. RNA served as the template for amplifying TCR beta CDR3 regions. Scientists carried out first-round RT-PCR using HTBI primers and then a second-round multiplex PCR. TCRdb reprocessed the multiplex PCR reads via MiXCR and lists one record per CDR3 protein. The sample includes almost 750,000 distinct CDR3 sequences, 35% to 50% of them seen just once. The source material was peripheral blood. All receptors derive from an adult man with Graves' ophthalmopathy.

This clonotype was observed a few times. The genes are TRBV6-5 and TRBJ1-3; D is uncertain. From germline, CDR1 is MNHEY and CDR2 SVGAGI. This CDR3 contains 13 residues. The V end was cut by 7 bases, the J end by 1 base, with 8 bases between. Here the CDR3 DNA reads TGTGCCAGCATTTCACATTCTGGAAACACCATATATTTT. Protein sequence: CASISHSGNTIYF.

This clonotype has a handful of counts. CDR3: CASSATIGTVNTEAFF. CDR3 DNA sequence: TGTGCCAGCAGTGCAACCATCGGGACTGTGAACACTGAAGCTTTCTTT. The chain employs TRBV2 and TRBJ1-1; weak D call: TRBD1 (5 bases). Germline values: CDR1 SNHLY, CDR2 FYNNEI. V lost 4 bases, J lost 0 bases, and 15 bases lay in between. The CDR3 totals 16 residues.

Points on this clonotype: A much larger clone differs by one base, so this may be a read error. The V gene is TRBV7-2, the J gene TRBJ2-7, with 7 nucleotides matching TRBD1. Germline assignment: CDR1 SGHTA and CDR2 FQGNSA. The CDR3 totals 11 residues. The CDR3 spells CARTGPYEQCF. The DNA of the CDR3 is TGTGCCAGGACAGGGCCCTACGAGCAGTGCTTC.

The chain has TRBV7-9 and TRBJ2-7, with D possibly TRBD1 on 6 matching bases. The length of the CDR3 is 15 residues. Germline CDR1 and CDR2: SEHNR and FQNEAQ (reference sequence). Trimming removed 2 bases from V and 0 bases from J, with 11 bases in between. CDR3 DNA sequence: TGTGCCAGCAGCTTAAAACAGGGTAGCTCCTACGAGCAGTACTTC. Translation: CASSLKQGSSYEQYF.

Worth noting for this clonotype: A read error may explain this, as a much larger clone is one base away. No conserved phenylalanine or tryptophan is present at the end of the CDR3, so a read error is the likely explanation. The V and J genes are TRBV7-9 and TRBJ2-7; 10 positions agree with TRBD2. Per germline, CDR1 SEHNR and CDR2 FQNEAQ (reference sequence). V was clipped by 2 bases and J by 6 bases; unmatched bases: 4. This CDR3 comprises 14 residues. The CDR3, as DNA: TGTGCCAGCAGCTTACTAGCGGGAGAGTCCGAGCAGTACCTC. Amino acids: CASSLLAGESEQYL.

This clonotype has a single count. The junction departs from the called germline gene at one end, perhaps through a read error. The V gene is TRBV10-3, the J gene TRBJ2-7, with 12 bases lining up with TRBD1. Germline CDR1 reads ENHRY; CDR2 reads SYGVKD. The CDR3 consists of 15 residues. The CDR3 protein is CASSYSGTGGHEQYF. The CDR3 nucleotides are TGTGCCAGCAGTTACTCGGGGACAGGGGGCCACGAGCAGTACTTC.

CDR3 nucleotides: TGTGCTAGTGGTTTGGGAGTGACAGCCCAAGAGACCCAGTACTTC. This gives the protein CASGLGVTAQETQYF. V and J are TRBV12-3 or TRBV12-4 and TRBJ2-5; D may match TRBD1 or TRBD2 (5 bases each). The CDR3 sequence is 15 residues long.

This clonotype was observed a handful of times. The chain employs TRBV7-9 and TRBJ1-2; no definite D call. V was pared by 6 bases and J by 0 bases, with 14 bases between. CDR3 length: 15 amino acids. Germline CDR1 and CDR2: SEHNR and FQNEAQ (reference sequence). The CDR3 sequence is CASSSQDQANYGYTF. CDR3 nucleotides: TGTGCCAGCAGTTCGCAGGACCAAGCTAACTATGGCTACACCTTC.